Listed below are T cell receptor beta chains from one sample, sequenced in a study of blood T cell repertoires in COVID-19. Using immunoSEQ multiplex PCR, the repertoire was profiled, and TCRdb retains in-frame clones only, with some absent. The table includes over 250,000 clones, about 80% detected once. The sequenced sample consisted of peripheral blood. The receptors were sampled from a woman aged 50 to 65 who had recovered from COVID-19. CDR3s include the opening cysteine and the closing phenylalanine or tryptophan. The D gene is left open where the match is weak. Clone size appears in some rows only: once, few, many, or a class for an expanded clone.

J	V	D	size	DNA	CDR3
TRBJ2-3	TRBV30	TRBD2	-	TGTGCCTGGAGTGGTGGACTAGCGGGTCCAGATACGCAGTATTTT	CAWSGGLAGPDTQYF
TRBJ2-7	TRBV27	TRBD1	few	TGTGCCAGCAGTTCCGGGACAGGGGGCTACGAGCAGTACTTC	CASSSGTGGYEQYF
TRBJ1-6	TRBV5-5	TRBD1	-	TGTGCCAGCAGCCCCGGGACAGGTGGGAATAATTCACCCCTCCACTTT	CASSPGTGGNNSPLHF
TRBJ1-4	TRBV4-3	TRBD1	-	TGCGCCAGCAGTCCTACAGGGGATAGAAATGAAAAACTGTTTTTT	CASSPTGDRNEKLFF
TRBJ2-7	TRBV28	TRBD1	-	TGTGCCACCTCAACCACCGGGACAGGGGAAGGAGGCGAGCAGTACTTC	CATSTTGTGEGGEQYF
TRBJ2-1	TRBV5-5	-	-	TGTGCCAGCAGCTTGGACAGGGTCAATGAGCAGTTCTTC	CASSLDRVNEQFF
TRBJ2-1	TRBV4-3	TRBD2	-	TGCGCCAGCAGCCTCAGGACTAGCGGACTAGGGGGCAATGAGCAGTTCTTC	CASSLRTSGLGGNEQFF
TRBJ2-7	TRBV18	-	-	TGTGCCAGCTCAAGTTATCTGGACTGGTACGAGCAGTACTTC	CASSSYLDWYEQYF
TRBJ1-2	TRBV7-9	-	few	TGTGCCAGCAGCCCTGACATTTCGCACACCTTC	CASSPDISHTF
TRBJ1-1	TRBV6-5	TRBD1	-	TGTGCCACCCGGACAGGGTTTATGGCTGAAGCTTTCTTT	CATRTGFMAEAFF
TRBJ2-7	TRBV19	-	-	TGTGCCAGTAGTATAGAGGAGGGTTACGAGCAGTACTTC	CASSIEEGYEQYF
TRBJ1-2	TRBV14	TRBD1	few	TGTGCCAGCAGCCAGCGACAGGGAGCGAACTATGGCTACACCTTC	CASSQRQGANYGYTF
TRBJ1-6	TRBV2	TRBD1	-	TGTGCCAGCAGTGGAGGACAGGGTTGGACACCCCTCCACTTT	CASSGGQGWTPLHF
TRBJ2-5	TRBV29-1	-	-	TGCAGCGTCAACGGAAGGGGGGGCCAAGAGACCCAGTACTTC	CSVNGRGGQETQYF
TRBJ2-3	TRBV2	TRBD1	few	TGTGCCGGGGCGACAGGGGTTACAGATACGCAGTATTTT	CAGATGVTDTQYF
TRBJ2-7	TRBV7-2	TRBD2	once	TGTGCCAGCAGCCCCATTGGGCTAGCGGGAGACCACGAGCAGTACTTC	CASSPIGLAGDHEQYF
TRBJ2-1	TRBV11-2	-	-	TGTGCCAGCAGCTTCCACAGGGTGGAGAATGAGCAGTTCTTC	CASSFHRVENEQFF
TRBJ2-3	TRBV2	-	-	TGTGCCAGCAGTGGACAGGGAGGAAGTCATCAGGATACGCAGTATTTT	CASSGQGGSHQDTQYF
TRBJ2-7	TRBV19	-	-	TGTGCCAGTAGTCTACGGGACTCCTACTACGAGCAGTACTTC	CASSLRDSYYEQYF
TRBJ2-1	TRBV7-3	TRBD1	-	TGTGCCAGCAGCTCCGGTCGGCGTGGGACAGAAGCTTACAATGAGCAGTTCTTC	CASSSGRRGTEAYNEQFF
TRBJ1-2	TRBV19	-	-	TGTGCCAGTAAGGAGCGAATTGATGGCTACACCTTC	CASKERIDGYTF
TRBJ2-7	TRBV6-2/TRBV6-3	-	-	TGTGCCAGCAGTTGGGGCAGGGTATTCTACGAGCAGTACTTC	CASSWGRVFYEQYF
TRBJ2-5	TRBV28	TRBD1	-	TGTGCCAGCAGCTTTACAGGGGCTTACCAAGAGACCCAGTACTTC	CASSFTGAYQETQYF
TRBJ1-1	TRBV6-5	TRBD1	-	TGTGCCAGCAGACAACAGGGGGCTGGGAACACTGAAGCTTTCTTT	CASRQQGAGNTEAFF
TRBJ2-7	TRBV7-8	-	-	TGTGCCAGCACTCAACGGCGAACAGGGTCGGGGTACGAGCAGTACTTC	CASTQRRTGSGYEQYF